The clone carrying this T cell receptor beta chain occurred a few times. What it binds is unknown. The data derive from a study of T cells after yellow fever vaccination. Broader study findings: Researchers cautioned that FACS-sorted repertoires could harbor abundant clonotypes contaminating from the bulk population. Clonotypes appearing in both CD4 and CD8 compartments existed, and their share was small.

Between the trimmed V and J ends, which lost 3 bases and 5 bases, there was a span of 15 bases. This CDR3 spans 14 amino acids. Germline lookup yields CDR1 DFQATT and CDR2 SNEGSKA (reference sequence). A universal primer site and UMIs were added as TCR cDNA was made by 5'RACE template switching. TCRdb called the 5' RACE reads again in MiXCR, with one record for every CDR3 protein. The sample holds around 360,000 distinct CDR3 sequences; around 10% are singletons and the top ten take 15% to 20%. The receptor was isolated from a man younger than 35 who received the YFV17D yellow fever vaccine. This chain links TRBV20-1 with TRBJ2-3; perhaps TRBD1 as D (5 bases). Source: PBMCs, taken on the day of the first yellow fever vaccination. CDR3 amino acids: CSASRRGSGDTQYF. In nucleotides, the CDR3 is TGCAGTGCTAGCCGAAGGGGCTCGGGAGATACGCAGTATTTT.